A single sample is the source of the 24 T cell receptor beta chains below, sequenced in a study of a mutant IDH1 vaccine in newly diagnosed glioma. Which antigens these TCRs recognize remains unknown. Only in-frame clones appear in the TCRdb table, and some are missing; sequencing was by immunoSEQ multiplex PCR. Here the sample spans about 36,000 clones, roughly four fifths being singletons. The time point was: week 47, end of study. In the vaccine, a single dose held 300 ug of the mutant IDH1 20-mer peptide, along with topical imiquimod. The sequencing here drew on PBMCs, taken from a glioma patient whose treatment included an IDH1 peptide vaccine. These receptors were collected from a man aged 35 to 55 with glioma.

This clone was detected only a few times. The chain combines TRBV2 with TRBJ2-5; D may be TRBD1 or TRBD2 (5 bases each). The ends were cut back, 2 bases at V and 4 bases at J, with 11 bases in the middle. The CDR3 contains 14 residues. The germline V gene has CDR1 SNHLY and CDR2 FYNNEI. The CDR3 loop is CASSERDLIETQYF. The CDR3 DNA is TGTGCCAGCAGTGAAAGGGACCTCATAGAGACCCAGTACTTC. The entire variable domain, with the rest obtained from reference TRBV2 and TRBJ2-5, is as follows: EPEVTQTPSHQVTQMGQEVILRCVPISNHLYFYWYRQILGQKVEFLVSFYNNEISEKSEIFDDQFSVERPDGSNFTLKIRSTKLEDSAMYFCASSERDLIETQYFGPGTRLLVL.

The chain employs TRBV2 and TRBJ2-1, with 9 bases that match TRBD2. The germline gives CDR1 SNHLY, CDR2 FYNNEI. V shed 4 bases, J shed 10 bases, and the junction held 11 bases outside the gene matches. The CDR3 runs 15 residues. The CDR3 DNA sequence: TGTGCCAGCAGTGGGCTAGCGGGGCCGGCCGGGGAGCAGTTCTTC. This sequence encodes CASSGLAGPAGEQFF.

The chain uses TRBV27 and TRBJ1-5, with D perhaps matching TRBD1 (5 bases). V was cut by 5 bases and J by 4 bases, with 12 bases left in between. CDR3 size: 14 residues. CDR1 is MNHEY, CDR2 SMNVEV, per germline (reference sequence). CDR3 region: CASSLLGVNQPQHF. The DNA of the CDR3 is TGTGCCAGCAGTCTCCTGGGGGTGAATCAGCCCCAGCATTTT.

The CDR3 DNA reads TGTGCCAGCAGCCTCGCCCGGGCCCTAGAGCAGTTCTTC. It translates to CASSLARALEQFF. The rearrangement links TRBV4-2 to TRBJ2-1; D is undetermined. The length of the CDR3 is 13 residues. Trimming removed 4 bases from V and 10 bases from J, with 14 bases in between. Germline lookup yields CDR1 LGHNA and CDR2 YNFKEQ.

The chain has TRBV5-1 and TRBJ1-1, with D maybe TRBD1 (5 bases). Between the trimmed V and J ends, which lost 4 bases and 4 bases, there was a span of 17 bases. The CDR3 totals 15 residues. CDR1 and CDR2 from the germline V gene are SGHRS and YFSETQ. Here the CDR3 reads CASSLQVSEGTEAFF. The CDR3, as DNA: TGCGCCAGCAGCCTACAGGTCTCGGAGGGCACTGAAGCTTTCTTT.

The V call is TRBV19, the J call TRBJ2-2; D possibly corresponds to TRBD2 (6 bases). The V and J ends lost 6 bases and 4 bases respectively, with 12 bases between them. Germline V CDR1 and CDR2: LNHDA, SQIVND (reference sequence). This CDR3 has 14 amino acids. For the CDR3, the DNA is TGTGCCAGTAGCCCCCTCGGGGGCACCGGGGAGCTGTTTTTT. Translation: CASSPLGGTGELFF.

The J gene is TRBJ2-5, the V gene TRBV6-5; 10 bases are shared with TRBD2. Germline-derived CDR1 and CDR2 are MNHEY and SVGAGI. The CDR3 length is 15 residues. The J segment lost 0 bases and the V segment lost 6 bases, leaving 4 bases of the junction unmatched. DNA for the CDR3: TGTGCCAGCAGCCGACTAGCGGGTAACCAAGAGACCCAGTACTTC. This encodes CASSRLAGNQETQYF.

The CDR3 region is CASRTSGRDNEQFF. The CDR3 region has the DNA TGTGCCAGTCGTACTAGCGGGAGGGACAATGAGCAGTTCTTC. The rearrangement joins TRBV2 to TRBJ2-1; 13 bases map to TRBD2. CDR3 length: 14 residues. Germline CDR1 is SNHLY and CDR2 is FYNNEI. V trimming: 9 bases; J trimming: 5 bases; junction bases outside the gene matches: 4.

This clone has just a few counts. V and J are TRBV27 and TRBJ2-7; possibly TRBD2 for D (6 bases). This CDR3 region has 15 residues. V was cut by 5 bases and J by 1 base, with 15 bases left in between. Germline CDR1 MNHEY, CDR2 SMNVEV (reference sequence). CDR3 loop: CASSPTLRESYEQYV. The CDR3 DNA reads as TGTGCCAGCAGTCCAACACTACGGGAGTCCTACGAGCAGTACGTC.

This clone has only a few counts. V and J are TRBV4-2 and TRBJ2-3, with 7 nucleotides matching TRBD2. Losses at the gene ends were 5 bases for V and 5 bases for J; bases not matched to a gene: 7. The CDR3 sequence is 14 residues long. CDR1 is LGHNA, CDR2 YNFKEQ, per germline. This CDR3 reads CASSATSQGDTQYF. As DNA, the CDR3 is TGTGCCAGCAGCGCGACTAGCCAAGGAGATACGCAGTATTTT.

This clone was counted only a few times. The chain uses TRBV10-1 and TRBJ1-1; TRBD1 agrees at 8 bases. Germline-derived CDR1 and CDR2 are WNHNN and SYGVQD (reference sequence). The CDR3 has 13 residues. V lost 5 bases, J lost 5 bases, and 4 bases stayed unmatched. CDR3 region: CASSPNRGTEAFF. DNA of the CDR3: TGCGCCAGCAGTCCCAACAGGGGGACTGAAGCTTTCTTT.

The rearrangement joins TRBV6-5 to TRBJ2-7; 8 nucleotides line up with TRBD1. V was pared by 6 bases and J by 6 bases, with 7 bases of the junction left unmatched. This CDR3 is 13 amino acids long. Germline V gene lookup returns CDR1 MNHEY and CDR2 SVGAGI. CDR3 coding DNA: TGTGCCAGCAGGGGGACAGGTTGGGTCGAGCAGTACTTC. This sequence encodes CASRGTGWVEQYF.

The gene calls are TRBV19 and TRBJ1-1, with D possibly being TRBD1 (6 bases). V was cut by 1 base and J by 1 base, with 10 bases left in between. The germline V gene encodes CDR1 LNHDA and CDR2 SQIVND (reference sequence). The CDR3 is 15 amino acids. CDR3 DNA: TGTGCCAGTAGTATAGGTCTGGGGGCGAACACTGAAGCTTTCTTT. This encodes CASSIGLGANTEAFF. Complete variable domain (other parts from reference TRBV19 and TRBJ1-1): DGGITQSPKYLFRKEGQNVTLSCEQNLNHDAMYWYRQDPGQGLRLIYYSQIVNDFQKGDIAEGYSVSREKKESFPLTVTSAQKNPTAFYLCASSIGLGANTEAFFGQGTRLTVV.

V gene TRBV25-1 combines with J gene TRBJ1-2; D unresolved. CDR1 and CDR2 from the germline V gene are MGHDK and SYGVNS. Trimming took 7 bases from V and 0 from J, leaving 15 bases between them. The CDR3 runs to 15 residues. In nucleotides, the CDR3 is TGTGCCAGCACGGTATCGGGAACTTCTAACTATGGCTACACCTTC. This translates into CASTVSGTSNYGYTF.

V is TRBV27 and J is TRBJ2-1, with 7 bases matching TRBD2. Losses at the gene ends were 9 bases for V and 3 bases for J; bases not matched to a gene: 8. In germline, CDR1 is MNHEY, CDR2 SMNVEV (reference sequence). The CDR3 covers 14 residues. The CDR3 nucleotides are TGTGCCAGTCTGGGCCCTAGCGGCTACAATGAGCAGTTCTTC. Its translation: CASLGPSGYNEQFF.

The V gene is TRBV6-1, the J gene TRBJ1-2, with 7 bases lining up with TRBD1. The ends lost 6 bases at V and 10 bases at J; junction bases unmatched: 17. This CDR3 has 15 amino acids. CDR1 and CDR2 (germline): MNHNS, SASEGT. The CDR3 DNA sequence: TGTGCCAGCAGGCCACCGGGAGACAGGGATCAAGTCTACACCTTC. Its protein product is CASRPPGDRDQVYTF.

The chain is built from TRBV18 and TRBJ2-5, with D perhaps TRBD1 (6 bases). This CDR3 spans 13 amino acids. V was shortened by 5 bases and J by 5 bases, with 12 bases between the two germline ends. The germline gives CDR1 KGHSH, CDR2 LQKENI. Here the CDR3 DNA reads TGTGCCAGCTCAGCTACAGGGACGGAGACCCAGTACTTC. This codes for CASSATGTETQYF.

The CDR3 DNA follows: TGTGCCAGCAGTCTAGCGGGAGTGATGGGGGAGACCCAGTACTTC. Translated: CASSLAGVMGETQYF. The chain employs TRBV2 and TRBJ2-5; 10 bases match TRBD2. The CDR3 runs 15 residues. V dropped 5 bases and J dropped 5; count of bases not matched to a gene: 8. CDR1 and CDR2 from the germline V gene are SNHLY and FYNNEI. The variable domain in full, with the rest retrieved from reference TRBV2 and TRBJ2-5, is EPEVTQTPSHQVTQMGQEVILRCVPISNHLYFYWYRQILGQKVEFLVSFYNNEISEKSEIFDDQFSVERPDGSNFTLKIRSTKLEDSAMYFCASSLAGVMGETQYFGPGTRLLVL.

The chain recombines TRBV19 with TRBJ1-3; D gene unclear. There are 14 residues in the CDR3. Looked up from germline, CDR1 is LNHDA and CDR2 is SQIVND (reference sequence). V was cut by 1 base and J by 2 bases, with 6 bases left in between. The CDR3 DNA reads TGTGCCAGTAGTATAGGGCCAGCTGGAAACACCATATATTTT. Amino acids: CASSIGPAGNTIYF.

The DNA for the CDR3 is TGTGCCAGCAGTCCCTTGGGGGGGGCGATAGATACGCAGTATTTT. Its translation is CASSPLGGAIDTQYF. V usage is TRBV6-1 and J usage is TRBJ2-3, with a weak D call TRBD2 (7 bases). Germline loops: CDR1 MNHNS, CDR2 SASEGT. Trimming pared 5 bases from V and 5 bases from J, leaving 17 bases between. The CDR3 is made up of 15 amino acids.

The chain has TRBV6-5 and TRBJ2-3; D gene uncertain. CDR3 size: 13 residues. Looked up from germline, CDR1 is MNHEY and CDR2 is SVGAGI. Trimming removed 6 bases at V and 5 bases at J, with 12 bases between. In DNA form, the CDR3 reads TGTGCCAGCAGCCCTCCCCCACTAGATACGCAGTATTTT. It yields the protein CASSPPPLDTQYF.

The chain has TRBV5-4 and TRBJ2-3, with D possibly being TRBD1 (6 bases). Trimming left V 0 bases short and J 2 bases short, with 10 bases between. CDR1 is SGHNT and CDR2 is YYREEE in the germline V gene (reference sequence). The CDR3 runs 15 residues. CDR3 residues: CASSLGGPHTDTQYF. The CDR3, as DNA: TGTGCCAGCAGCTTGGGGGGGCCGCACACAGATACGCAGTATTTT.

The chain employs TRBV4-3 and TRBJ1-2; possible D gene TRBD1, 6 bases. This CDR3 comprises 14 residues. Trimming took off 0 bases at V and 8 bases at J, with 13 bases between the two ends. Germline values: CDR1 LGHNA, CDR2 YSLEER. The CDR3 bases are TGCGCCAGCAGCCAAGATGGGGGGCTCGGGGGCTACACCTTC. Translating it yields CASSQDGGLGGYTF.

This sequence joins TRBV7-2 and TRBJ2-3; D possibly uses TRBD1 or TRBD2 (6 bases each). V shed 1 base and J shed 0 bases, with 17 bases lying between them. Germline values: CDR1 SGHTA, CDR2 FQGNSA. The CDR3 is 18 residues long. As DNA, the CDR3 is TGTGCCAGCAGCTTAGGCGTGGCGGGGACACCTAGCACAGATACGCAGTATTTT. It codes for CASSLGVAGTPSTDTQYF.